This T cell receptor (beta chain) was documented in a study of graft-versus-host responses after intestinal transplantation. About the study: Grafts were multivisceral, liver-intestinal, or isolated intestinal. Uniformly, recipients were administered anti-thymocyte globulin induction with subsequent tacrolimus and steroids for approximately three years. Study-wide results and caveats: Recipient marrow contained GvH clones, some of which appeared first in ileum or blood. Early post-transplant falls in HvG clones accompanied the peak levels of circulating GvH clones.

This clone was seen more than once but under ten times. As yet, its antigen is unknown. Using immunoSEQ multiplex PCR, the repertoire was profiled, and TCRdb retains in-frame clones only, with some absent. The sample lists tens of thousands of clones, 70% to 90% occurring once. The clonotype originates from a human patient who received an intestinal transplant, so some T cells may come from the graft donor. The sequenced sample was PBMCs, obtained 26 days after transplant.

In DNA form, the CDR3 reads TGTGCCAGCAGTGAAGGACAGGGAGATCAGCCCCAGCATTTT. Its translation is CASSEGQGDQPQHF. The rearrangement uses TRBV6-1 and TRBJ1-5, with 7 bases that match TRBD1. This CDR3 is 14 amino acids long. Germline V gene lookup returns CDR1 MNHNS and CDR2 SASEGT. The V and J ends lost 1 base and 5 bases, in that order; junction bases with no gene match: 2.